This T cell receptor beta chain was obtained from a study of blood T cell repertoires in COVID-19. Grouping used clinical history reported by participants in a survey and questionnaire. Per the study methods: Reference gene primer amplification in the assay estimated nucleated cell counts. Sequencing used immunoSEQ multiplex PCR; TCRdb keeps in-frame clones, though not all of them. Clone size and V and J calls were adopted from that table, with D and trimming inferred from the DNA. The repertoire includes about 210,000 clones, approximately 86% of them detected once, and roughly 4.9% sits in the top ten. A few counts support this clone. CDR1 is KGHDR, CDR2 SFDVKD, per germline. The ends were cut back, 0 bases at V and 6 bases at J, with 7 bases in the middle. This CDR3 contains 13 residues.

This TCR was recovered from a woman in her twenties or thirties who had been exposed to COVID-19. The rearrangement joins TRBV24-1 to TRBJ1-1; D is uncertain. Material: PBMCs or T cells enriched from blood (not recorded which). CDR3 sequence: CATSDLHSSEAFF. The CDR3 DNA is TGTGCCACCAGTGATTTGCATAGTTCTGAAGCTTTCTTT.